This record covers a single TCR beta chain. TCRdb keeps only in-frame clones here, not all; method: immunoSEQ multiplex PCR. The table shows roughly 60,000 clones, with 70% to 90% occurring only once. This sample is drawn from a study of technical replicates of blood from four donors. This CDR3 region has 12 residues. The ends lost 6 bases at V and 7 bases at J; junction bases unmatched: 4. Germline V gene sequence: CDR1 MNHNS, CDR2 SASEGT. V is TRBV6-1 and J is TRBJ1-1; TRBD1 agrees at 8 bases. The clonotype was recovered from a human donor in good health. Some clones in this sample may be carry-over from other donors' samples. The sample consisted of PBMCs. The CDR3 nucleotides read TGTGCCAGCAGGATAGACAGGGGTGAAGCTTTCTTT. It is translated as CASRIDRGEAFF.